The next 20 T cell receptor beta chains were all read from a single sample in a study of OX40 agonist ivuxolimab in advanced cancers. Here immunoSEQ multiplex PCR was the method, and the copy in TCRdb shows in-frame clones only, minus some. This table has over 55,000 clones, approximately 78% appearing once. Sample: CD4+ or CD8+ T cells sorted from blood, taken in a trial of the OX40 agonist ivuxolimab. The source of these receptors is an adult with an advanced solid tumor such as melanoma, head and neck, liver or kidney cancer.

The gene calls are TRBV5-6 and TRBJ2-7; a possible D gene is TRBD1 (5 bases). Germline lookup yields CDR1 SGHDT and CDR2 YYEEEE. Trimming removed 5 bases at V and 4 bases at J, with 13 bases between. The length of the CDR3 is 13 residues. The CDR3 here is CASRGQGLYEQYV. In DNA, the CDR3 is TGTGCCAGCAGAGGGCAGGGCTTGTACGAGCAGTACGTC.

This rearrangement joins TRBV27 to TRBJ1-1; D unclear. V lost 7 bases and J 4 bases, leaving 13 bases between the germline ends. The germline CDR1 and CDR2 sequences are MNHEY and SMNVEV (reference sequence). The CDR3 consists of 13 residues. In DNA, the CDR3 is TGTGCCAGCAAAGAGCGGGAGAGCACTGAAGCTTTCTTT. This codes for CASKERESTEAFF.

This clone was recorded only once. The chain combines TRBV7-3 with TRBJ2-1, with 10 positions matching TRBD2. This CDR3 has 15 residues. J gave up 4 bases and V 5 bases, and 5 bases lay outside the gene matches. The germline V gene has CDR1 SGHTA and CDR2 FQGTGA. In DNA, the CDR3 is TGTGCCAGCAGCGCCGGGACTAGCGTTTACAATGAGCAGTTCTTC. Translated, it gives CASSAGTSVYNEQFF.

There are a few counts of this clone. The chain uses TRBV2 and TRBJ2-7, with 7 bases aligning to TRBD1. Germline assignment: CDR1 SNHLY and CDR2 FYNNEI. J was trimmed by 6 bases and V by 6 bases; bases with no gene match: 8. The CDR3 covers 13 residues. In nucleotides, the CDR3 is TGTGCCAGCAGGGTTAGACAGGGCGGCGAGCAGTACGTC. Amino acids: CASRVRQGGEQYV.

V and J are TRBV7-2 and TRBJ2-2; D is uncertain. V lost 1 base to trimming and J lost 7 bases, with 13 bases between them. The length of the CDR3 is 15 residues. The V gene's germline CDR1 is SGHTA and CDR2 FQGNSA. The CDR3 region has the DNA TGTGCCAGCAGCTTAGAATCGCGGCTGGGCGGGGAGCTGTTTTTT. Amino acid sequence: CASSLESRLGGELFF.

The rearrangement links TRBV7-3 to TRBJ2-1, with 7 bases identical to TRBD1. Germline V gene sequence: CDR1 SGHTA, CDR2 FQGTGA. V lost 3 bases and J lost 2; bases outside the gene matches: 1. This CDR3 region has 14 residues. For the CDR3, the DNA is TGTGCCAGCAGCTTTGGGACAGCCTACAATGAGCAGTTCTTC. It encodes CASSFGTAYNEQFF.

As to this clone: One junction end disagrees with the germline gene, perhaps due to a read error. This chain joins TRBV7-7 and TRBJ2-5; D remains unclear. The V gene's germline CDR1 is SSHAT and CDR2 FNYEAQ (reference sequence). This CDR3 has 14 amino acids. DNA for the CDR3: TGTGCTAGCAGCTTAGGATCGGTACAAGAGACCCAGTACTTC. This codes for CASSLGSVQETQYF.

The V call is TRBV29-1, the J call TRBJ2-1, with 8 bases matching TRBD1. With V trimmed by 7 bases and J by 6 bases, 14 bases remained unmatched. This CDR3 spans 15 amino acids. The germline gives CDR1 SQVTM, CDR2 ANQGSEA. The CDR3 is CSAEPYQGARNEQFF. The DNA of the CDR3 is TGCAGCGCCGAACCATATCAGGGGGCCCGCAATGAGCAGTTCTTC.

This sequence joins TRBV2 and TRBJ2-1; no clear D gene. This CDR3 has 14 amino acids. Germline CDR1 SNHLY, CDR2 FYNNEI. V dropped 7 bases and J dropped 5 bases, with 15 bases sitting between them. CDR3: CASTSAKINNEQFF. The CDR3 DNA reads as TGTGCCAGCACCAGCGCCAAGATTAACAATGAGCAGTTCTTC.

The CDR3 here is CASSLRDSQETQYF. The CDR3 coding sequence is TGTGCCAGCAGTTTAAGGGACAGCCAAGAGACCCAGTACTTC. The rearrangement uses TRBV27 and TRBJ2-5; 7 nucleotides agree with TRBD1. V lost 2 bases and J lost 1; bases outside the gene matches: 1. The V gene's germline CDR1 is MNHEY and CDR2 SMNVEV (reference sequence). This CDR3 contains 14 residues.

J is TRBJ2-7 and V is TRBV9; TRBD2 matches at 7 bases. Trimming cost V 3 bases and J 2 bases; bases outside gene matches: 5. Germline lookup yields CDR1 SGDLS and CDR2 YYNGEE. This CDR3 is built from 14 residues. CDR3 in amino acids: CASSEDGLAYEQYF. CDR3 DNA sequence: TGTGCCAGCAGCGAGGACGGACTAGCCTACGAGCAGTACTTC.

The table lists this clone with a count of one. J is TRBJ1-1 and V is TRBV6-1, with 8 bases fitting TRBD1. V dropped 4 bases and J dropped 3; count of bases not matched to a gene: 4. The CDR3 runs 14 residues. The germline gives CDR1 MNHNS, CDR2 SASEGT. CDR3 sequence: CASSGSGGYTEAFF. CDR3 sequence (DNA): TGTGCCAGCAGTGGGTCAGGGGGCTACACTGAAGCTTTCTTT.

The CDR3 spells CASSPGEGYEQYV. The DNA for the CDR3 is TGTGCCAGCAGCCCGGGTGAAGGGTACGAGCAGTACGTC. The V call is TRBV7-3, the J call TRBJ2-7; D unresolved. Germline V gene sequence: CDR1 SGHTA, CDR2 FQGTGA. This CDR3 comprises 13 residues. Trimming took off 5 bases at V and 4 bases at J, with 12 bases between the two ends.

The chain joins TRBV7-6 to TRBJ1-2; D is uncertain. The CDR3 is made up of 13 amino acids. Trimming cost V 1 base and J 8 bases, with 11 bases left between them. The V gene's germline CDR1 is SGHVS and CDR2 FNYEAQ. The CDR3 spells CASSLVGGLGYTF. Written as DNA, the CDR3 is TGTGCCAGCAGCTTAGTCGGAGGCCTAGGCTACACCTTC.

This clone was counted a single time. The chain joins TRBV5-1 to TRBJ1-4; maybe TRBD1 (5 bases). Germline V gives CDR1 SGHRS, CDR2 YFSETQ. Trimming took off 0 bases at V and 8 bases at J, with 11 bases between the two ends. The CDR3 contains 14 residues. The CDR3 spells CASSLEGTDEKLFF. In nucleotides, the CDR3 is TGCGCCAGCAGCTTGGAAGGGACCGACGAAAAACTGTTTTTT.

The rearrangement links TRBV7-8 to TRBJ2-7; D is uncertain. Trimming pared 2 bases from V and 3 bases from J, leaving 14 bases between. The CDR3 has 15 amino acids. Germline V gene sequence: CDR1 SGHVS, CDR2 FQNEAQ. This CDR3 reads CASSLFRTTSYEQYF. The CDR3 DNA follows: TGTGCCAGCAGCTTATTTAGGACCACCAGCTACGAGCAGTACTTC.

The genes are TRBV2 and TRBJ1-2; perhaps TRBD1 as D (5 bases). CDR3 length equals 15 residues. The V and J ends lost 1 base and 4 bases respectively, with 13 bases between them. Germline V gene lookup returns CDR1 SNHLY and CDR2 FYNNEI. The CDR3 sequence: CASSEGQGRSYGYTF. DNA for the CDR3: TGTGCCAGCAGTGAAGGTCAGGGCCGTTCCTATGGCTACACCTTC.

CDR3 coding DNA: TGTGCCAGCAGCGTCTCCCCGGGAGTGAACACAGATACGCAGTATTTT. Its translation is CASSVSPGVNTDTQYF. The chain has TRBV9 and TRBJ2-3; D might be TRBD2 (6 bases). V was cut by 2 bases and J by 2 bases, with 15 bases left in between. The CDR3 length is 16 residues. CDR1 and CDR2 from the germline V gene are SGDLS and YYNGEE.

CDR3 nucleotide sequence: TGTGCCACCAGCCAGCGGGAGGGCCGGGATACGCAGTATTTT. Its protein product is CATSQREGRDTQYF. The chain joins TRBV15 to TRBJ2-3; 10 bases fit TRBD2. This CDR3 contains 14 residues. Germline lookup yields CDR1 LNHNV and CDR2 YYDKDF (reference sequence). V was clipped by 5 bases and J by 6 bases; unmatched bases: 5.

In its sample, this clone was seen once. V and J are TRBV7-8 and TRBJ2-7, with D maybe TRBD2 (6 bases). The germline V and J ends were trimmed by 3 bases and 7 bases, with 10 bases remaining between them. The germline CDR1 and CDR2 sequences are SGHVS and FQNEAQ. The CDR3 sequence is 12 residues long. The CDR3 reads CASSFSGEEQYF. CDR3 sequence (DNA): TGTGCCAGCAGCTTCTCGGGAGAGGAGCAGTACTTC.